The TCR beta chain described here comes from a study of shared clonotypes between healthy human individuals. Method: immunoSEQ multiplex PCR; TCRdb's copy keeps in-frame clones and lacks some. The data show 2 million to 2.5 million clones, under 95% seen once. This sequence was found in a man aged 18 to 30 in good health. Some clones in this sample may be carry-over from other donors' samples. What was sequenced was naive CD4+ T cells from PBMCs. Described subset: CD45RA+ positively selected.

The CDR3 reads CASRTRDRGNYGYTF. CDR3 DNA sequence: TGTGCCAGCAGGACCCGGGACAGGGGGAACTATGGCTACACCTTC. The rearrangement uses TRBV2 and TRBJ1-2; TRBD1 matches 11 bases. J gave up 2 bases and V 6 bases, and 5 bases lay outside the gene matches. Germline CDR1 and CDR2: SNHLY and FYNNEI. The CDR3 sequence is 15 residues long.